The next 28 T cell receptor beta chains were all read from a single sample in a study of cytomegalovirus exposure and HLA in healthy donors. PCR used 60 Vbeta primers and 13 Jbeta primers. The assay was immunoSEQ multiplex PCR, and TCRdb's table has in-frame clones only and misses some. The sample lists 190,000 or so clones, about four fifths seen once, with about 0.094% in the top ten. Material for sequencing was PBMCs. The receptor set was obtained from a boy aged 2 to 9 in good health and CMV-seronegative.

V and J are TRBV5-6 and TRBJ2-5; 12 nucleotides align to TRBD1. The end of the DNA aligns better with TRBJ2-7, so the J call may be wrong. Germline assignment: CDR1 SGHDT and CDR2 YYEEEE. The CDR3 sequence is 15 residues long. The CDR3, as DNA: TGTGCCAGCAGCTTCGGGGGACAGGGGGCGTTCGAGCAGTACTTC. This gives the protein CASSFGGQGAFEQYF.

This clone came up a few times. The chain combines TRBV5-4 with TRBJ2-5; 8 nucleotides agree with TRBD2. The CDR3 is 15 residues long. From germline, CDR1 is SGHNT and CDR2 YYREEE (reference sequence). J gave up 7 bases and V 2 bases, and 10 bases lay outside the gene matches. The CDR3 here is CASSLEGAREGTQYF. The DNA for the CDR3 is TGTGCCAGCAGCTTAGAAGGGGCCCGGGAGGGGACCCAGTACTTC.

The chain carries TRBV12-5 and TRBJ2-5; TRBD2 is a possible D gene (6 bases). Per germline, CDR1 LGHNT and CDR2 FRNRAP. The CDR3 is made up of 13 amino acids. Trimming took off 2 bases at V and 3 bases at J, with 7 bases between the two ends. The CDR3: CASGLRREETQYF. CDR3 nucleotide sequence: TGTGCTAGTGGTTTGCGGAGGGAAGAGACCCAGTACTTC. Filled out from reference TRBV12-5 and TRBJ2-5, the complete variable domain reads DARVTQTPRHKVTEMGQEVTMRCQPILGHNTVFWYRQTMMQGLELLAYFRNRAPLDDSGMPKDRFSAEMPDATLATLKIQPSEPRDSAVYFCASGLRREETQYFGPGTRLLVL.

The sample holds one count of this clone. The chain is built from TRBV7-6 and TRBJ2-3, with a weak D call TRBD2 (6 bases). The V gene lost 5 bases and the J gene lost 5 bases, with 14 bases spanning the gap. The CDR3 spans 14 residues. Germline V gene sequence: CDR1 SGHVS, CDR2 FNYEAQ. The CDR3 reads CASSPWGGEDTQYF. In DNA form, the CDR3 reads TGTGCCAGCAGCCCCTGGGGAGGTGAAGATACGCAGTATTTT.

The rearrangement uses TRBV19 and TRBJ2-3, with TRBD2 identical over 9 bases. Looked up from germline, CDR1 is LNHDA and CDR2 is SQIVND (reference sequence). The CDR3 totals 17 residues. The V and J ends lost 2 bases and 2 bases, in that order; junction bases with no gene match: 8. CDR3 sequence (DNA): TGTGCCAGTAGTATATTGGCGGGGGGGCTGGTCACAGATACGCAGTATTTT. This codes for CASSILAGGLVTDTQYF.

J is TRBJ1-4 and V is TRBV11-2; D gene uncertain. V was shortened by 4 bases and J by 8 bases, with 14 bases between the two germline ends. This CDR3 comprises 14 residues. CDR1 and CDR2 from the germline V gene are SGHAT and FQNNGV. The CDR3 protein is CASSSNLSSEKLFF. CDR3 sequence (DNA): TGTGCCAGCAGCTCTAACCTCTCATCGGAAAAACTGTTTTTT.

The chain combines TRBV7-2 with TRBJ2-5, with 8 bases matching TRBD1. CDR3 length: 14 amino acids. V was clipped by 2 bases and J by 7 bases; unmatched bases: 6. In germline, CDR1 is SGHTA, CDR2 FQGNSA. CDR3 loop: CASSLWDRRGTQYF. The CDR3 DNA follows: TGTGCCAGCAGCTTATGGGACAGGAGAGGGACCCAGTACTTC.

The gene calls are TRBV9 and TRBJ1-1; TRBD1 agrees at 7 bases. CDR1 SGDLS and CDR2 YYNGEE come from the germline V gene. The CDR3 totals 16 residues. V shed 4 bases, J shed 3 bases, and the junction held 12 bases outside the gene matches. The CDR3, as DNA: TGTGCCAGCAGCTTGACAGGGCACTTTTTCGACACTGAAGCTTTCTTT. Translating gives CASSLTGHFFDTEAFF.

This chain uses TRBV30 with TRBJ1-2; 8 positions match TRBD1. V dropped 0 bases and J dropped 4; count of bases not matched to a gene: 1. There are 13 residues in the CDR3. Germline-derived CDR1 and CDR2 are GTSNPN and SVGIG (reference sequence). DNA for the CDR3: TGTGCCTGGAGTGTTGACAGGGGCTATGGCTACACCTTC. Amino acids: CAWSVDRGYGYTF.

The rearrangement joins TRBV19 to TRBJ1-2; TRBD1 is a possible D gene (6 bases). The CDR3 is made up of 16 amino acids. Trimming stripped 9 bases from V and 5 bases from J, with 25 bases between. Germline V gives CDR1 LNHDA, CDR2 SQIVND (reference sequence). CDR3 nucleotide sequence: TGTGCCAGCCACCCGCGGGGGGGGCTCCATAATTATGGCTACACCTTC. Translation: CASHPRGGLHNYGYTF.

The chain combines TRBV6-1 with TRBJ2-7; 7 positions agree with TRBD1. The germline gives CDR1 MNHNS, CDR2 SASEGT. The CDR3 consists of 12 residues. Trimming at V came to 9 bases and at J to 2 bases, leaving 4 bases not matched to a gene. Written as DNA, the CDR3 is TGTGCCAGTGGACAGGCGACCTACGAGCAGTACTTC. Residues: CASGQATYEQYF.

This chain links TRBV4-1 with TRBJ2-5; 7 bases align to TRBD2. The tail of the sequence fits TRBJ2-7 better, so the J call may be wrong. Germline values: CDR1 MGHRA, CDR2 YSYEKL. This CDR3 contains 14 residues. CDR3 sequence (DNA): TGCGCCAGCAGCCCAAGTGGGGGGGTCTACGAGCAGTACTTC. It codes for CASSPSGGVYEQYF.

The V call is TRBV5-4, the J call TRBJ1-4; TRBD1 is a possible D gene (6 bases). The V end was cut by 0 bases, the J end by 5 bases, with 8 bases between. The germline CDR1 and CDR2 sequences are SGHNT and YYREEE (reference sequence). This CDR3 has 14 residues. CDR3 protein: CASSLDRANEKLFF. CDR3 bases: TGTGCCAGCAGCTTGGACAGGGCAAATGAAAAACTGTTTTTT.

J is TRBJ1-2 and V is TRBV30; TRBD1 might be the D (6 bases). This CDR3 is 10 amino acids long. Trimming cost V 7 bases and J 5 bases, with 8 bases left between them. Germline assignment: CDR1 GTSNPN and CDR2 SVGIG (reference sequence). CDR3: CAYRVYGYTF. In DNA, the CDR3 is TGTGCCTACAGGGTATATGGCTACACCTTC.

The V and J genes are TRBV29-1 and TRBJ1-2; D call uncertain. The CDR3 is made up of 13 amino acids. Germline V gene data show CDR1 as SQVTM and CDR2 as ANQGSEA. V dropped 7 bases and J dropped 5 bases, with 17 bases sitting between them. In DNA, the CDR3 is TGCAGCGCCCCCGGCCCGGGTTTGTATGGCTACACCTTC. It codes for CSAPGPGLYGYTF. The whole variable domain, filled in from reference TRBV29-1 and TRBJ1-2, reads SAVISQKPSRDICQRGTSLTIQCQVDSQVTMMFWYRQQPGQSLTLIATANQGSEATYESGFVIDKFPISRPNLTFSTLTVSNMSPEDSSIYLCSAPGPGLYGYTFGSGTRLTVV.

DNA of the CDR3: TGTGCCAGCAGCAGACAGGGTGGGTTAGTCCTAGATACGCAGTATTTT. Translating it yields CASSRQGGLVLDTQYF. This chain connects TRBV5-4 to TRBJ2-3, with 7 positions matching TRBD1. CDR3 length equals 16 residues. Germline-derived CDR1 and CDR2 are SGHNT and YYREEE (reference sequence). V dropped 4 bases and J dropped 5; count of bases not matched to a gene: 13.

This clone has just a few counts. This rearrangement joins TRBV4-3 to TRBJ1-1; maybe TRBD1 (5 bases). CDR1 is LGHNA, CDR2 YSLEER, per germline. The V gene lost 0 bases and the J gene lost 3 bases, with 11 bases spanning the gap. The CDR3 is 15 residues long. The CDR3 nucleotides are TGCGCCAGCAGCCAAGAACCAGGGTGGGACACTGAAGCTTTCTTT. Its translation is CASSQEPGWDTEAFF.

This clone was recorded only once. The rearrangement uses TRBV30 and TRBJ2-1; D unclear. The CDR3 length is 14 residues. V was cut by 2 bases and J by 1 base, with 9 bases left in between. Per germline, CDR1 GTSNPN and CDR2 SVGIG (reference sequence). CDR3 loop: CAWSLRVSYNEQFF. The CDR3 bases are TGTGCCTGGAGTTTACGGGTTTCCTACAATGAGCAGTTCTTC.

The chain recombines TRBV23-1 with TRBJ2-1; tentative D call: TRBD1 (5 bases). TRBV23-1 is designated an ORF whose function remains uncertain. V was trimmed by 0 bases and J by 0 bases, leaving 9 bases between them. This CDR3 has 16 amino acids. CDR3 sequence: CASSQSDKSSYNEQFF. DNA for the CDR3: TGCGCCAGCAGTCAATCGGACAAAAGCTCCTACAATGAGCAGTTCTTC.

The gene calls are TRBV11-2 and TRBJ1-6; D call uncertain. The CDR3 covers 12 residues. V lost 0 bases to trimming and J lost 14 bases, with 8 bases between them. Looked up from germline, CDR1 is SGHAT and CDR2 is FQNNGV. The DNA for the CDR3 is TGTGCCAGCAGCTTAGATCGGGAAACCCTCCACTTT. It encodes CASSLDRETLHF.

The V and J genes are TRBV30 and TRBJ2-3; 10 bases align to TRBD2. With V trimmed by 7 bases and J by 3 bases, 7 bases remained unmatched. Germline CDR1 GTSNPN, CDR2 SVGIG (reference sequence). The CDR3 contains 14 residues. The CDR3: CASNLAGATDTQYF. For the CDR3, the DNA is TGTGCCTCAAATCTAGCGGGGGCTACAGATACGCAGTATTTT.

The rearrangement uses TRBV21-1 and TRBJ2-3; TRBD2, the D gene given by the table, was not confirmed from the DNA. TRBV21-1 is a known pseudogene. This CDR3 spans 16 amino acids. CDR3 protein: CASSKDSAGDTDTQYF. CDR3 DNA: TGTGCCAGCAGCAAAGATTCGGCGGGGGACACAGATACGCAGTATTTT.

The V call is TRBV14, the J call TRBJ1-6; D not certain. CDR1 and CDR2 (germline): SGHDN, FVKESK. V lost 4 bases to trimming and J lost 7 bases, with 14 bases between them. This CDR3 is built from 15 residues. The DNA of the CDR3 is TGTGCCAGCAGCCCCCTGGAGAGCCTGAATTCACCCCTCCACTTT. Translation: CASSPLESLNSPLHF.

The CDR3 loop reads CSVATRGGGPHYGYTF. The CDR3, as DNA: TGCAGCGTTGCTACCCGGGGCGGGGGGCCTCACTATGGCTACACCTTC. The chain employs TRBV29-1 and TRBJ1-2; perhaps TRBD1 as D (6 bases). Trimming took off 4 bases at V and 3 bases at J, with 21 bases between the two ends. CDR3 size: 16 residues. The germline V gene has CDR1 SQVTM and CDR2 ANQGSEA.

The chain uses TRBV5-6 and TRBJ1-3, with a possible D match to TRBD1 (5 bases). The CDR3 covers 14 residues. The germline V gene encodes CDR1 SGHDT and CDR2 YYEEEE. The V and J ends lost 0 bases and 8 bases respectively, with 12 bases between them. CDR3 region: CASSLDAGRDTIYF. The CDR3 nucleotides read TGTGCCAGCAGCTTGGATGCAGGGCGCGACACCATATATTTT.

CDR3 bases: TGTGCCAGCAGGTATAGCGGGGTGAGCACAGATACGCAGTATTTT. It translates to CASRYSGVSTDTQYF. The chain employs TRBV6-5 and TRBJ2-3, with TRBD2 identical over 8 bases. The V and J ends lost 6 bases and 0 bases, in that order; junction bases with no gene match: 5. Germline loops: CDR1 MNHEY, CDR2 SVGAGI. There are 15 residues in the CDR3.

This chain connects TRBV15 to TRBJ1-1; D gene ambiguous. Looked up from germline, CDR1 is LNHNV and CDR2 is YYDKDF (reference sequence). Trimming shortened V by 6 bases and J by 0 bases, and 8 bases separated the two germline ends. The CDR3 length is 13 residues. CDR3 DNA sequence: TGTGCCACCAGTGAGGCGTTGAACACTGAAGCTTTCTTT. Its translation: CATSEALNTEAFF.

The rearrangement joins TRBV20-1 to TRBJ2-3; 8 bases map to TRBD1. Unmatched junction bases numbered 1, after V lost 5 bases and J lost 6 bases. CDR1 is DFQATT and CDR2 is SNEGSKA in the germline V gene (reference sequence). This CDR3 is 11 amino acids long. The CDR3 sequence: CSAYRGDTQYF. Here the CDR3 DNA reads TGCAGTGCTTACAGGGGGGATACGCAGTATTTT.